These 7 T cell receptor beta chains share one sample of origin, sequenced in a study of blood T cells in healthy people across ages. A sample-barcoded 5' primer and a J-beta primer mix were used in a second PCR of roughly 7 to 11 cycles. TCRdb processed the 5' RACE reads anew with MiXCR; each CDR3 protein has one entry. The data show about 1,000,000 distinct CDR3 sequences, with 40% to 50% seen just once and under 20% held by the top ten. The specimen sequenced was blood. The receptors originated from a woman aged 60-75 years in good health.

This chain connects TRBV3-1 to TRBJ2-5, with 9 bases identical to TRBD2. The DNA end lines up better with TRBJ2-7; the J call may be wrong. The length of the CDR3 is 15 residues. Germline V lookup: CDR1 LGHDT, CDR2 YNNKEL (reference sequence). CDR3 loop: CASSHLRASGNEQYF. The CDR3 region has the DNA TGTGCCAGCAGCCATCTCCGGGCTAGCGGGAACGAGCAGTACTTC.

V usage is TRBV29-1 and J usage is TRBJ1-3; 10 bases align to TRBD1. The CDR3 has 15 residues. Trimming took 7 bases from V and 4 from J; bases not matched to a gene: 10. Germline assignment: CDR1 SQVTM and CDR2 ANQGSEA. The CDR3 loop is CSAWTGGPGGNTIYF. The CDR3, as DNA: TGCAGCGCCTGGACAGGGGGTCCTGGGGGAAACACCATATATTTT.

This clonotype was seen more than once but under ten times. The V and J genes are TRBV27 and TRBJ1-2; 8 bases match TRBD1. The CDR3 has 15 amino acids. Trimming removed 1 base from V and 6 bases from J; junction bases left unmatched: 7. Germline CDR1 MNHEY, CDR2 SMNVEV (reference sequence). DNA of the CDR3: TGTGCCAGCAGTTTATTCCTCGGGACAGGCGATGGCTACACCTTC. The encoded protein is CASSLFLGTGDGYTF.

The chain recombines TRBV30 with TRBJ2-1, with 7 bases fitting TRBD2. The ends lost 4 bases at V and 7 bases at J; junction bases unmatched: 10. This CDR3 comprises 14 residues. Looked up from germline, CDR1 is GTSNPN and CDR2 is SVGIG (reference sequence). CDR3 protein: CAWTGALALNEQFF. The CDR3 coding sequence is TGTGCCTGGACCGGGGCACTAGCGTTGAATGAGCAGTTCTTC.

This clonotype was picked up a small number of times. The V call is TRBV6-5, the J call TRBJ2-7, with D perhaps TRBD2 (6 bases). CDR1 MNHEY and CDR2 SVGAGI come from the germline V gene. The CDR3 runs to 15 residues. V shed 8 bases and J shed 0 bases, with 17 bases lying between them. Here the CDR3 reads CASRISGSSSYEQYF. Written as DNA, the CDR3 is TGTGCCAGCCGGATTAGCGGTTCGAGCTCCTACGAGCAGTACTTC.

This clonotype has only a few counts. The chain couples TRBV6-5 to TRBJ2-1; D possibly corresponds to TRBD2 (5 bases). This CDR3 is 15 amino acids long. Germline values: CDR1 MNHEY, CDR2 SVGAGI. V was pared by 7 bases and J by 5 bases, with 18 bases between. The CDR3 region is CASTWNRRRDNEQFF. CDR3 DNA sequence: TGTGCCAGCACCTGGAACAGAAGGCGGGACAATGAGCAGTTCTTC.

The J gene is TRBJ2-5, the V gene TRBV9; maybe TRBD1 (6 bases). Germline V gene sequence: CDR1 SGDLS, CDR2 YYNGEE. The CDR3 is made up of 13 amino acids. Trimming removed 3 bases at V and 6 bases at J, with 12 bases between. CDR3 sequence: CASSGTGRKTQYF. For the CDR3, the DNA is TGTGCCAGCAGCGGCACAGGGAGAAAGACCCAGTACTTC.